This T cell receptor beta chain comes out of a study of T cell changes during pregnancy in multiple sclerosis. The V and J ends lost 6 bases and 14 bases respectively, with 10 bases between them. This CDR3 is 9 amino acids long. The germline gives CDR1 SNHLY, CDR2 FYNNEI. Produced via immunoSEQ multiplex PCR; TCRdb's table is partial and in-frame only. The table has 30,000 to 40,000 clones, approximately 90% seen once. The chain is built from TRBV2 and TRBJ1-2; D is undetermined. This receptor was taken from a female donor with multiple sclerosis, enrolled in a pregnancy study. The sample consisted of CD8+ T cells from peripheral blood mononuclear cells, taken in the third trimester of pregnancy. The CDR3 DNA sequence: TGTGCCAGCAGCGTCACGGGAACCTTC. Encoded protein: CASSVTGTF. The whole variable domain, filled in from reference TRBV2 and TRBJ1-2, reads EPEVTQTPSHQVTQMGQEVILRCVPISNHLYFYWYRQILGQKVEFLVSFYNNEISEKSEIFDDQFSVERPDGSNFTLKIRSTKLEDSAMYFCASSVTGTFGSGTRLTVV.